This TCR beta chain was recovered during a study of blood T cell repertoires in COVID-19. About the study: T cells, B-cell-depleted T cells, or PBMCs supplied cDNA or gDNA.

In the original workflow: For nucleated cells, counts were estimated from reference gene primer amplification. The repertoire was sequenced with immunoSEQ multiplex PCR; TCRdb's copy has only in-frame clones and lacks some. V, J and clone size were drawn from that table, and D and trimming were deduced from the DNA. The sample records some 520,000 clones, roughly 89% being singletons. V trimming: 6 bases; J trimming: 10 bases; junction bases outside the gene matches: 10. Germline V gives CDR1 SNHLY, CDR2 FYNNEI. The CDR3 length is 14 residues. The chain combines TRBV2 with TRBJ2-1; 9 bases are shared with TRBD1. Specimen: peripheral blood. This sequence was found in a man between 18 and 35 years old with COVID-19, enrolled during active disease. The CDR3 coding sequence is TGTGCCAGCAGGGGGACAGGGAGCCCAGGGGAGCAGTTCTTC. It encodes CASRGTGSPGEQFF.